The entry below describes one TCR beta chain. This sample stems from a study of blood T cell repertoires in COVID-19. The CDR3 length is 18 residues. From germline, CDR1 is SGHRS and CDR2 YFSETQ. The ends lost 4 bases at V and 0 bases at J; junction bases unmatched: 13. Generated by immunoSEQ multiplex PCR, the TCRdb table keeps only in-frame clones and is missing some. The sample has some 150,000 clones; about four fifths are singletons. The sample taken for sequencing was peripheral blood. The rearrangement links TRBV5-1 to TRBJ2-1, with TRBD2 matching 7 bases. The TCR sequence derives from a human donor in a cohort sampled during active COVID-19. The CDR3 DNA reads TGCGCCAGCAGCAGGGAGGGAGGAGCGTGGGGCTCCTACAATGAGCAGTTCTTC. This gives the protein CASSREGGAWGSYNEQFF.